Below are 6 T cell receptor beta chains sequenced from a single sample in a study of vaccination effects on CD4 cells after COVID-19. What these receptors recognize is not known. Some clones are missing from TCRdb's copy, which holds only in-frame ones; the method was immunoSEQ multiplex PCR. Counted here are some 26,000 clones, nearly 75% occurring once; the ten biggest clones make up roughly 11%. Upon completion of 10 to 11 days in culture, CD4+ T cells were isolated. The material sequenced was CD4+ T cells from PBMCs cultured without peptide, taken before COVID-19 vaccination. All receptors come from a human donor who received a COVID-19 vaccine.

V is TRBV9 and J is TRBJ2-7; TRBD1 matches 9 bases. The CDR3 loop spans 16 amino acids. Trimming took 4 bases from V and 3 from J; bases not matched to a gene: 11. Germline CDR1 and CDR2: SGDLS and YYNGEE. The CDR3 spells CASSSSPGTGSYEQYF. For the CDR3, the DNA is TGTGCCAGCAGCTCCTCCCCCGGGACAGGGAGCTACGAGCAGTACTTC.

CDR3 nucleotide sequence: TGTGCCAGTACCCCTTTAGCGGCGACTGGAAACACCATATATTTT. As protein: CASTPLAATGNTIYF. V and J are TRBV19 and TRBJ1-3, with no clear D. This CDR3 has 15 amino acids. CDR1 is LNHDA, CDR2 SQIVND, per germline (reference sequence). V gave up 7 bases and J gave up 2 bases, with 15 bases separating them. Looking up the rest from reference TRBV19 and TRBJ1-3 gives the full variable domain: DGGITQSPKYLFRKEGQNVTLSCEQNLNHDAMYWYRQDPGQGLRLIYYSQIVNDFQKGDIAEGYSVSREKKESFPLTVTSAQKNPTAFYLCASTPLAATGNTIYFGEGSWLTVV.

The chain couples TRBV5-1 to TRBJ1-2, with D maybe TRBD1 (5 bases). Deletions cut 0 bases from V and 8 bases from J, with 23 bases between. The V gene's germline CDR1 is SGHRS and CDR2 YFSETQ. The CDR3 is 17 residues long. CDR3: CASSLAFGAGRMEGYTF. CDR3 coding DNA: TGCGCCAGCAGCTTGGCTTTTGGGGCAGGACGGATGGAGGGCTACACCTTC.

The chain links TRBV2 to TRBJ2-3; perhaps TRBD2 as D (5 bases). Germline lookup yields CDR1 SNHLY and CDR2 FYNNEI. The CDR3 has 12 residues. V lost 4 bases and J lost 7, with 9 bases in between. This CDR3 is CASSGEGNTQYF. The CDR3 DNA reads TGTGCCAGCAGTGGCGAGGGTAATACGCAGTATTTT.

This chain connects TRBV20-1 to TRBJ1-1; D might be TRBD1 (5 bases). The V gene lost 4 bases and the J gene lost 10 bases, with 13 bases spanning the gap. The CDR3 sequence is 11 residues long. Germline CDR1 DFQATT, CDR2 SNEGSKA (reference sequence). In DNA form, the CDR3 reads TGCAGTGCTACCTTCAGGGCCCGAGCTTTCTTT. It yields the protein CSATFRARAFF.

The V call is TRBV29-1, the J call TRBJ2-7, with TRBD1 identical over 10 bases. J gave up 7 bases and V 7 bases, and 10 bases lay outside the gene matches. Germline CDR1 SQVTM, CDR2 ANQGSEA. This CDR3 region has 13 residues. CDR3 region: CSGWDRGLREQYF. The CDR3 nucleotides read TGCAGCGGATGGGACAGGGGTTTAAGAGAGCAGTACTTC.